These 30 T cell receptor beta chains were all obtained from the same sample, sequenced in a study of long-term antiretroviral therapy in people with HIV. Version v3.0 of the immunoSEQ assay was performed at survey level. Some clones are missing from TCRdb's copy, which holds only in-frame ones; the method was immunoSEQ multiplex PCR. This sample has about 26,000 clones, with about 88% found just once. Sequenced material: unsorted PBMCs, taken roughly 2.7 years after starting antiretroviral therapy. These receptors all stem from a middle-aged man with HIV.

A few counts support this clone. This chain connects TRBV5-4 to TRBJ1-2; TRBD1 is a possible D gene (5 bases). This CDR3 has 14 residues. Germline CDR1 reads SGHNT; CDR2 reads YYREEE (reference sequence). V was clipped by 3 bases and J by 6 bases, with 15 bases between them. CDR3 nucleotides: TGTGCCAGCAGCTCCCAGGGCACACGAAATGGCTACACCTTC. It codes for CASSSQGTRNGYTF.

J is TRBJ2-7 and V is TRBV18; 9 nucleotides line up with TRBD1. Germline trimming cut 4 bases from V and 6 bases from J; bases unmatched to any gene: 7. The CDR3 is 14 amino acids. Per the germline V gene, CDR1 is KGHSH and CDR2 is LQKENI. CDR3: CASSRSGTGREQYF. CDR3 in DNA: TGTGCCAGCTCACGTTCCGGGACAGGGCGCGAGCAGTACTTC.

This clone was seen just once. The chain links TRBV11-2 to TRBJ2-1; 8 bases fit TRBD2. CDR3 length: 15 amino acids. Per the germline V gene, CDR1 is SGHAT and CDR2 is FQNNGV. The V gene end was trimmed by 5 bases and the J gene end by 6 bases; junction bases not matched to a gene: 9. The CDR3 region is CASSPGTSFGNEQFF. In DNA form, the CDR3 reads TGTGCCAGCAGCCCCGGGACTAGTTTCGGCAATGAGCAGTTCTTC.

This chain uses TRBV10-3 with TRBJ2-3, with D tentatively TRBD1 (5 bases). From germline, CDR1 is ENHRY and CDR2 SYGVKD. V was pared by 8 bases and J by 3 bases, with 6 bases between. The CDR3 covers 11 residues. CDR3 in amino acids: CAIQGTDTQYF. CDR3 nucleotides: TGTGCCATCCAGGGAACAGATACGCAGTATTTT.

This chain connects TRBV7-9 to TRBJ2-7; 9 positions agree with TRBD1. From germline, CDR1 is SEHNR and CDR2 FQNEAQ (reference sequence). V shed 5 bases and J 11 bases; nucleotides not matched to a gene: 13. CDR3 length equals 14 residues. The CDR3 here is CASSLGQGPPAEYF. In DNA form, the CDR3 reads TGTGCCAGCAGCCTAGGACAGGGGCCGCCCGCGGAGTACTTC.

V gene TRBV30 combines with J gene TRBJ2-2; maybe TRBD2 (6 bases). The CDR3 has 14 residues. Germline assignment: CDR1 GTSNPN and CDR2 SVGIG (reference sequence). With 1 base removed from V and 4 bases from J, the gap between germline ends came to 10 bases. As DNA, the CDR3 is TGTGCCTGGAGTGCGGGACTGGGCACCGGGGAGCTGTTTTTT. Translating gives CAWSAGLGTGELFF.

This sequence joins TRBV28 and TRBJ1-3; 11 nucleotides line up with TRBD1. From germline, CDR1 is MDHEN and CDR2 SYDVKM. The CDR3 covers 20 residues. Trimming at V came to 3 bases and at J to 4 bases, leaving 17 bases not matched to a gene. CDR3 in amino acids: CASSFPRDRGIASDGNTIYF. The CDR3 DNA sequence: TGTGCCAGCAGTTTCCCTCGGGACAGGGGGATAGCGTCAGACGGAAACACCATATATTTT.

The chain combines TRBV7-9 with TRBJ2-5; TRBD1 matches 7 bases. This CDR3 is built from 15 residues. Germline V gives CDR1 SEHNR, CDR2 FQNEAQ (reference sequence). J lost 5 bases, V lost 5 bases, and 11 bases had no gene match. This chain's CDR3 is CASSQNQGDGETQYF. The DNA for the CDR3 is TGTGCCAGCAGCCAGAATCAGGGGGATGGGGAGACCCAGTACTTC.

This rearrangement joins TRBV21-1 to TRBJ1-2; TRBD1, the table's D call, lacks a check against the DNA. TRBV21-1 is tagged as a pseudogene. This CDR3 has 15 residues. The CDR3 loop reads CASSKARDRSYGYTF. The CDR3 coding sequence is TGTGCCAGCAGCAAAGCTCGGGACAGGTCCTATGGCTACACCTTC.

This chain uses TRBV6-1 with TRBJ1-2, with D hard to call. The CDR3 runs 12 residues. Per germline, CDR1 MNHNS and CDR2 SASEGT. V lost 6 bases to trimming and J lost 2 bases, with 7 bases between them. The CDR3 bases are TGTGCCAGCAGACGTTCGAACTATGGCTACACCTTC. This sequence encodes CASRRSNYGYTF.

This clone showed up just once. The V call is TRBV28, the J call TRBJ2-2, with unresolved D. The CDR3 loop spans 13 amino acids. Germline CDR1 and CDR2: MDHEN and SYDVKM. V lost 3 bases to trimming and J lost 4 bases, with 6 bases between them. This CDR3 is CASSFPGTGELFF. For the CDR3, the DNA is TGTGCCAGCAGTTTCCCGGGCACCGGGGAGCTGTTTTTT. The variable domain in full, with the rest retrieved from reference TRBV28 and TRBJ2-2, is DVKVTQSSRYLVKRTGEKVFLECVQDMDHENMFWYRQDPGLGLRLIYFSYDVKMKEKGDIPEGYSVSREKKERFSLILESASTNQTSMYLCASSFPGTGELFFGEGSRLTVL.

The chain has TRBV7-9 and TRBJ2-3; D is unresolved. This CDR3 contains 13 residues. Germline values: CDR1 SEHNR, CDR2 FQNEAQ (reference sequence). Trimming shortened V by 2 bases and J by 0 bases, and 3 bases separated the two germline ends. The CDR3 DNA sequence: TGTGCCAGCAGCTTAATTAGCACAGATACGCAGTATTTT. Translation: CASSLISTDTQYF.

A single count supports this clone. This rearrangement joins TRBV7-2 to TRBJ2-7, with D perhaps TRBD2 (7 bases). Germline CDR1 reads SGHTA; CDR2 reads FQGNSA. V was shortened by 4 bases and J by 5 bases, with 12 bases between the two germline ends. There are 13 residues in the CDR3. CDR3 amino acids: CASSSRGGDEQYF. In DNA form, the CDR3 reads TGTGCCAGCAGCTCTAGGGGGGGTGACGAGCAGTACTTC.

J is TRBJ2-7 and V is TRBV5-6, with D perhaps TRBD2 (5 bases). CDR1 is SGHDT and CDR2 is YYEEEE in the germline V gene. The CDR3 totals 15 residues. Trimming cost V 0 bases and J 5 bases, with 15 bases left between them. This CDR3 reads CASSLAVTRGNEQYF. In DNA form, the CDR3 reads TGTGCCAGCAGCTTGGCGGTTACCCGAGGGAACGAGCAGTACTTC. The entire variable domain, with the rest obtained from reference TRBV5-6 and TRBJ2-7, is as follows: DAGVTQSPTHLIKTRGQQVTLRCSPKSGHDTVSWYQQALGQGPQFIFQYYEEEERQRGNFPDRFSGHQFPNYSSELNVNALLLGDSALYLCASSLAVTRGNEQYFGPGTRLTVT.

This clone was observed once. One end of the junction varies from germline; a read error may be responsible. The chain is built from TRBV13 and TRBJ2-3; D unresolved. Germline CDR1 PRHDT, CDR2 FYEKMQ (reference sequence). The CDR3 has 12 amino acids. CDR3 sequence reads: CASSSVTVTQYF. The DNA for the CDR3 is TGTGCCAGCAGCTCGGTAACAGTTACGCAGTATTTT.

The CDR3 coding sequence is TGTGCCAGCATCTCCCCGCTAGCCGCCGAGCAGTACTTC. As protein: CASISPLAAEQYF. This chain connects TRBV28 to TRBJ2-7; D is perhaps TRBD2 (5 bases). Looked up from germline, CDR1 is MDHEN and CDR2 is SYDVKM. The CDR3 spans 13 residues. V shed 7 bases and J shed 6 bases, with 16 bases lying between them.

The chain has TRBV5-1 and TRBJ2-2; perhaps TRBD1 as D (6 bases). V was pared by 4 bases and J by 5 bases, with 12 bases between. Per the germline V gene, CDR1 is SGHRS and CDR2 is YFSETQ. This CDR3 has 14 amino acids. CDR3 loop: CASSPDRPTGELFF. CDR3 sequence (DNA): TGCGCCAGCAGCCCGGACAGACCTACCGGGGAGCTGTTTTTT.

The chain employs TRBV27 and TRBJ1-4; D gene unclear. Trimming shortened V by 6 bases and J by 3 bases, and 11 bases separated the two germline ends. The CDR3 extends over 14 amino acids. CDR1 MNHEY and CDR2 SMNVEV come from the germline V gene (reference sequence). The CDR3 nucleotides are TGTGCCAGCAGGGCCCTAGGCTCTAATGAAAAACTGTTTTTT. Amino acids: CASRALGSNEKLFF.

V gene TRBV7-2 combines with J gene TRBJ1-5; 7 bases agree with TRBD1. V lost 5 bases, J lost 6 bases, and 10 bases stayed unmatched. The CDR3 has 15 amino acids. Germline V CDR1 and CDR2: SGHTA, FQGNSA. Here the CDR3 DNA reads TGTGCCAGCAGCCCAGTTGGAGGGGGCAGTCAGCCCCAGCATTTT. It encodes CASSPVGGGSQPQHF.

This rearrangement joins TRBV6-1 to TRBJ2-3; D gene uncertain. Per germline, CDR1 MNHNS and CDR2 SASEGT. V lost 3 bases and J 4 bases, leaving 11 bases between the germline ends. CDR3 length: 14 residues. The CDR3 spells CASSDPTRADTQYF. The CDR3 DNA reads TGTGCCAGCAGTGACCCCACTCGGGCAGATACGCAGTATTTT.

The chain carries TRBV28 and TRBJ2-3; D remains unclear. The germline V gene encodes CDR1 MDHEN and CDR2 SYDVKM. The CDR3 contains 12 residues. The V end lost 6 bases, the J end lost 3 bases, and 7 bases lay between the germline ends. As DNA, the CDR3 is TGTGCCAGCAGCCACCAAACAGATACGCAGTATTTT. Amino acids: CASSHQTDTQYF.

Written as DNA, the CDR3 is TGTGCCAGCAGGGGGGGGAAAGACACCGGGGAGCTGTTTTTT. Translated: CASRGGKDTGELFF. The rearrangement joins TRBV27 to TRBJ2-2; 7 bases are shared with TRBD2. Germline V lookup: CDR1 MNHEY, CDR2 SMNVEV (reference sequence). After removal of 6 bases from V and 3 bases from J, the junction contained 4 bases not matched to a gene. The CDR3 is 14 amino acids.

The V call is TRBV7-9, the J call TRBJ2-5; possible D gene TRBD2, 5 bases. The CDR3 contains 15 residues. Germline-derived CDR1 and CDR2 are SEHNR and FQNEAQ (reference sequence). V gave up 5 bases and J gave up 3 bases, with 16 bases separating them. DNA for the CDR3: TGTGCCAGCAGCCGTCAACCGGGGAAGAAAGAGACCCAGTACTTC. Its protein is CASSRQPGKKETQYF.

This sequence joins TRBV19 and TRBJ2-1; the D gene could be TRBD1 or TRBD2 (6 bases each). The CDR3 is made up of 17 amino acids. In germline, CDR1 is LNHDA, CDR2 SQIVND (reference sequence). The V and J ends lost 5 bases and 0 bases respectively, with 17 bases between them. For the CDR3, the DNA is TGTGCCAGTAGTCTTGGGGGGCGGAGGGGCTCCTACAATGAGCAGTTCTTC. This encodes CASSLGGRRGSYNEQFF.

V gene TRBV18 combines with J gene TRBJ2-2; D possibly uses TRBD1 or TRBD2 (6 bases each). The CDR3 totals 18 residues. Germline loops: CDR1 KGHSH, CDR2 LQKENI. V gave up 2 bases and J gave up 0 bases, with 16 bases separating them. For the CDR3, the DNA is TGTGCCAGCTCACCATCAGAAGTGGGGGGCGCGAACACCGGGGAGCTGTTTTTT. It yields the protein CASSPSEVGGANTGELFF.

The chain recombines TRBV27 with TRBJ2-7, with TRBD2 identical over 7 bases. The length of the CDR3 is 14 residues. Looked up from germline, CDR1 is MNHEY and CDR2 is SMNVEV (reference sequence). Germline trimming cut 4 bases from V and 3 bases from J; bases unmatched to any gene: 6. The CDR3 region is CASSSPGGLYEQYF. In DNA form, the CDR3 reads TGTGCCAGCAGTTCCCCGGGGGGACTCTACGAGCAGTACTTC.

This chain uses TRBV6-5 with TRBJ2-3; the match to TRBD1 covers 8 bases. V dropped 4 bases and J dropped 2; count of bases not matched to a gene: 2. The CDR3 spans 14 residues. Per the germline V gene, CDR1 is MNHEY and CDR2 is SVGAGI. The CDR3 DNA follows: TGTGCCAGCAGTTGGACAGGGCCCACAGATACGCAGTATTTT. Translated: CASSWTGPTDTQYF.

V gene TRBV10-3 combines with J gene TRBJ2-5; 11 bases are shared with TRBD1. Germline V CDR1 and CDR2: ENHRY, SYGVKD. Trimming cost V 3 bases and J 5 bases; bases outside gene matches: 5. The CDR3 has 15 amino acids. CDR3 sequence: CAISERTGGGETQYF. The DNA of the CDR3 is TGTGCCATCAGTGAACGGACAGGGGGCGGGGAGACCCAGTACTTC.

The chain couples TRBV15 to TRBJ1-1; 7 nucleotides line up with TRBD1. The germline V gene has CDR1 LNHNV and CDR2 YYDKDF (reference sequence). The CDR3 sequence is 15 residues long. V shed 0 bases, J shed 5 bases, and the junction held 6 bases outside the gene matches. The CDR3 DNA sequence: TGTGCCACCAGCAGAGATCCAGGGGGGGGGACTGAAGCTTTCTTT. This sequence encodes CATSRDPGGGTEAFF.

This clone was observed a single time. This sequence joins TRBV28 and TRBJ1-5; 8 bases map to TRBD1. The CDR3 sequence is 16 residues long. V was pared by 2 bases and J by 4 bases, with 7 bases of the junction left unmatched. CDR1 and CDR2 from the germline V gene are MDHEN and SYDVKM. CDR3 residues: CASSLGRDRNNQPQHF. CDR3 nucleotide sequence: TGTGCCAGCAGTTTAGGCCGGGACAGGAATAATCAGCCCCAGCATTTT.